This T cell receptor (beta chain) was retrieved from a study of shared clonotypes between healthy human individuals. The ends were cut back, 6 bases at V and 0 bases at J, with 15 bases in the middle. The length of the CDR3 is 14 residues. CDR1 is SQVTM and CDR2 is ANQGSEA in the germline V gene. The donors, healthy adults who were HIV-negative, had experienced no recent acute infections or vaccinations. Partitioning of CD4+ cells yielded a CD45RA+ naive subset and a CD45RA-negative memory subset. Generated by immunoSEQ multiplex PCR, the TCRdb table keeps only in-frame clones and is missing some. The sample consists of millions of clones, 95% of them appearing once.

The source material was naive CD4+ T cells sorted from blood. Subset meaning: CD45RA+ positively selected. This rearrangement joins TRBV29-1 to TRBJ2-7; D may be TRBD1 (5 bases). The TCR was taken from a man aged 18-30 years in good health. The CDR3 DNA follows: TGCAGCGTCTCGAAAGGGGTGGGCTCCTACGAGCAGTACTTC. Translated, it gives CSVSKGVGSYEQYF.